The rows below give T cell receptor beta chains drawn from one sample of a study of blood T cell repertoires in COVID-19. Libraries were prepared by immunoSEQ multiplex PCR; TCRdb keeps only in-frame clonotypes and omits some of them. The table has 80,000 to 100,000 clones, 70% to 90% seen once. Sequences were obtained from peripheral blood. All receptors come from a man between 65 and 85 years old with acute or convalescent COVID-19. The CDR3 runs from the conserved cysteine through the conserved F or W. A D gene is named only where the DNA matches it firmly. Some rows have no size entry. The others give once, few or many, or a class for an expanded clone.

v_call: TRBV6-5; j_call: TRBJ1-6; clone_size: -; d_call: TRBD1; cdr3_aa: CASRGDSSYNSPLHF; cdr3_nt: TGTGCCAGCAGGGGGGACAGCTCCTATAATTCACCCCTCCACTTT
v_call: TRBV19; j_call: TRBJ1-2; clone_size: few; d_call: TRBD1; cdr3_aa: CASSSTGGGSFGYTF; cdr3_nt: TGTGCCAGTAGTTCGACAGGGGGCGGTAGTTTTGGCTACACCTTC
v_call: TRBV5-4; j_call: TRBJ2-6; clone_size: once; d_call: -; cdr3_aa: CAASPWGLANVLTF; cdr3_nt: TGTGCCGCCTCCCCATGGGGGCTGGCCAACGTCCTGACTTTC
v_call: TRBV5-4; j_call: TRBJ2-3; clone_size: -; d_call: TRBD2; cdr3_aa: CASSSGLAGRSTDTQYF; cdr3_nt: TGTGCCAGCAGCTCGGGACTAGCGGGACGTAGCACAGATACGCAGTATTTT
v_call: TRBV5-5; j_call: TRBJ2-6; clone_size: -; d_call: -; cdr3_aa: CASSPQPGVSGANVLTF; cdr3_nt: TGTGCCAGCAGCCCCCAACCGGGGGTCTCTGGGGCCAACGTCCTGACTTTC
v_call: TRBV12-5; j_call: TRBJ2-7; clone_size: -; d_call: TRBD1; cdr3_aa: CASGPGGSEQYF; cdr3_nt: TGTGCTAGTGGTCCAGGGGGCTCCGAGCAGTACTTC
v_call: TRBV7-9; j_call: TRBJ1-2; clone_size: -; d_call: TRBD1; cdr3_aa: CASSSGQGYGYTF; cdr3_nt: TGTGCCAGCAGCTCGGGACAGGGGTATGGCTACACCTTC
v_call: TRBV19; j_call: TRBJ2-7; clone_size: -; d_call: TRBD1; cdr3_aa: CASSTGTGGFEQYF; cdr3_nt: TGTGCCAGTAGTACCGGGACAGGGGGCTTCGAGCAGTACTTC
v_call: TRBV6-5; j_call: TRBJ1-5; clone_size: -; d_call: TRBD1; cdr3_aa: CASSQGGTGGQPQHF; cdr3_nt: TGTGCCAGCAGCCAAGGGGGGACAGGGGGTCAGCCCCAGCATTTT
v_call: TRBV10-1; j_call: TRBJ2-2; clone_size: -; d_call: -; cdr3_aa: CASSRSWAGELFF; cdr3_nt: TGCGCCAGCAGTCGTAGCTGGGCCGGGGAGCTGTTTTTT
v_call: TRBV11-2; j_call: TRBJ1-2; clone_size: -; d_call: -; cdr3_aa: CASSRAGQSYGYTF; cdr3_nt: TGTGCCAGCAGCCGAGCAGGACAGAGCTATGGCTACACCTTC
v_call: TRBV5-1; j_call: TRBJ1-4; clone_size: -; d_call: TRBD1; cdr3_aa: CASSADRTGPDEKLFF; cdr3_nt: TGCGCCAGCAGCGCCGACCGGACAGGGCCGGATGAAAAACTGTTTTTT
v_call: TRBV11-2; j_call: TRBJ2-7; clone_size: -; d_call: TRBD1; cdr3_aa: CASSLDRDRGRYEQYF; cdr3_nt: TGTGCCAGCAGCTTAGATAGGGACAGGGGGCGTTACGAGCAGTACTTC
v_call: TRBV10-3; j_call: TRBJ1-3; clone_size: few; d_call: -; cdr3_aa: CAISDGSSGNTIYF; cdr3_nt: TGTGCCATCAGTGACGGTTCCTCTGGAAACACCATATATTTT
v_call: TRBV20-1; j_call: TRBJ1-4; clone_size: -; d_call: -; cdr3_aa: CSASNPGVWGNEKLFF; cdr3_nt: TGCAGTGCTAGTAATCCAGGGGTGTGGGGTAATGAAAAACTGTTTTTT
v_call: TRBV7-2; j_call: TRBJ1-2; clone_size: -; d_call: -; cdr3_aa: CASSLDGYRVDGYTF; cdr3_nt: TGTGCCAGCAGCTTAGACGGTTACAGGGTGGATGGCTACACCTTC
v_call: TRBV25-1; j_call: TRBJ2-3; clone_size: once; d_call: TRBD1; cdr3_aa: CASSGGQGVGTDTQYF; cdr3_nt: TGTGCCAGCAGTGGGGGACAGGGAGTAGGCACAGATACGCAGTATTTT
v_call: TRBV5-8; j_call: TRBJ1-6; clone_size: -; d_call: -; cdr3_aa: CASSLGADNISRSPLHF; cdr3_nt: TGTGCCAGCAGCTTGGGCGCGGACAATATATCTCGGTCACCCCTCCACTTT
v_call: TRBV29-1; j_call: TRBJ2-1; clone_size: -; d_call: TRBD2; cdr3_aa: CSVAGTITYEQFF; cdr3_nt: TGCAGCGTTGCCGGGACTATCACCTATGAGCAGTTCTTC
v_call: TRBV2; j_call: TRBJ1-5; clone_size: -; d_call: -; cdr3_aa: CASRRHTRDQPQHF; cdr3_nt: TGTGCCAGCCGAAGACATACGCGGGATCAGCCCCAGCATTTT
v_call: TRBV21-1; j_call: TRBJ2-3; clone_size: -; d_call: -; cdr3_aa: CASSKERGKITDTQYF; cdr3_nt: TGTGCCAGCAGCAAAGAGCGGGGGAAAATCACAGATACGCAGTATTTT
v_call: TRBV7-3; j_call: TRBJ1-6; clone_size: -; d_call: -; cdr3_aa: CASSLKLGEGSPLHF; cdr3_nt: TGTGCCAGCAGCTTAAAGCTGGGTGAGGGTTCACCCCTCCACTTT
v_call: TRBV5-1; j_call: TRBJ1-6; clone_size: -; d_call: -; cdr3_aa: CASTADWTESPLHF; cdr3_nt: TGCGCCAGCACCGCCGACTGGACAGAATCACCCCTCCACTTT
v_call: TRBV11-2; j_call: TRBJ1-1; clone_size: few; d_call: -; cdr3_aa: CASSLSSGDTEAFF; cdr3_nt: TGTGCCAGCAGCTTATCTTCAGGGGACACTGAAGCTTTCTTT
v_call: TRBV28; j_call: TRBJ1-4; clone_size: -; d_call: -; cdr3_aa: CASSLSGSGSTYEKLFF; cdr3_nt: TGTGCCAGCAGTTTAAGCGGGTCGGGCAGTACATATGAAAAACTGTTTTTT
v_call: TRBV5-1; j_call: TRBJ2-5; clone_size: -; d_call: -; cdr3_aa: CASSLGRGQETQYF; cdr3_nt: TGCGCCAGCAGCTTGGGCCGGGGTCAAGAGACCCAGTACTTC
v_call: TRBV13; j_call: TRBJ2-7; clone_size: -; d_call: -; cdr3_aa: CASSSYTGTYEQYF; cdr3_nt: TGTGCCAGCAGCTCCTACACGGGGACCTACGAGCAGTACTTC
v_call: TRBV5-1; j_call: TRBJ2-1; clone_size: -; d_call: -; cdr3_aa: CASRHSGSNEQFF; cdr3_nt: TGCGCCAGTAGACACTCGGGGTCCAATGAGCAGTTCTTC
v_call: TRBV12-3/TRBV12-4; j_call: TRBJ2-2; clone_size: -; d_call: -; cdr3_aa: CASSSRAGELFF; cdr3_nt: TGTGCCAGCAGTTCCAGGGCCGGGGAGCTGTTTTTT
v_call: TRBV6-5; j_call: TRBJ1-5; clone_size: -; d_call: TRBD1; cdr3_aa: CASSRDSYSNQPQHF; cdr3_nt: TGTGCCAGCAGCCGGGACAGTTATAGCAATCAGCCCCAGCATTTT
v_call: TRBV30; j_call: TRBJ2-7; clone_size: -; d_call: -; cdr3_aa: CAWSPRLDRGEQYF; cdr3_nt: TGTGCCTGGAGTCCGAGGCTTGACAGAGGCGAGCAGTACTTC
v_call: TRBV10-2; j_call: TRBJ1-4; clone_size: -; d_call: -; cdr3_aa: CASRPTLGGEKLFF; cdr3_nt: TGCGCCAGCAGGCCGACACTGGGGGGTGAAAAACTGTTTTTT
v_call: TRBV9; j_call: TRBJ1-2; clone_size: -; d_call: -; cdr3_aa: CASSPKTGFYGYTF; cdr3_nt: TGTGCCAGCAGCCCAAAGACAGGATTCTATGGCTACACCTTC
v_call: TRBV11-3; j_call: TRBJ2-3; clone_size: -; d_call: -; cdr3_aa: CASSADSLSTDTQYF; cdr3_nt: TGTGCCAGCAGCGCGGACAGCTTAAGCACAGATACGCAGTATTTT
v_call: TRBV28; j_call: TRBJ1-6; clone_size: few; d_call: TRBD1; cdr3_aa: CASRSPWAGGNSPLHF; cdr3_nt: TGTGCCAGCAGATCCCCGTGGGCAGGGGGAAATTCACCCCTCCACTTT
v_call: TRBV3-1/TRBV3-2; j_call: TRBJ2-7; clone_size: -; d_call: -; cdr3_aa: CASSQAGVSYEQYF; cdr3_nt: TGTGCCAGCAGCCAAGCAGGGGTTTCCTACGAGCAGTACTTC
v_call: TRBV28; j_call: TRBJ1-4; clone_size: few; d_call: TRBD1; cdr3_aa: CASSFGQGGEKLFF; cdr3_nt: TGTGCCAGCAGTTTCGGACAGGGGGGTGAAAAACTGTTTTTT
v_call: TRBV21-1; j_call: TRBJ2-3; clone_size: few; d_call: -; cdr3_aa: CASSKHHPGLAGETDTQYF; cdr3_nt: TGTGCCAGCAGCAAACACCACCCGGGACTAGCGGGGGAAACAGATACGCAGTATTTT
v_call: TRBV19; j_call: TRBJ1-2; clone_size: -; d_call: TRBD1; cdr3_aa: CASSAPGQDYGYTF; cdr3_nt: TGTGCCAGTAGTGCTCCGGGACAGGACTATGGCTACACCTTC
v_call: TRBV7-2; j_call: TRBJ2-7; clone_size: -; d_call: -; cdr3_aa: CASSLPGQHYEQYF; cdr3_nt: TGTGCCAGCAGCCTGCCGGGACAACACTACGAGCAGTACTTC
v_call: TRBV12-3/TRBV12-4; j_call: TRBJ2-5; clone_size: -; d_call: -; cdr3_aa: CASKDRLQETQYF; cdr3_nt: TGTGCCAGTAAAGACAGGCTCCAAGAGACCCAGTACTTC
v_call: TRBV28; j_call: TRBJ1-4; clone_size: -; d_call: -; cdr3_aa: CASSFLGDTTNEKLFF; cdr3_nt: TGTGCCAGCAGTTTTTTGGGGGACACCACTAATGAAAAACTGTTTTTT
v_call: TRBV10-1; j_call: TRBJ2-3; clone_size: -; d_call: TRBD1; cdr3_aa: CASSSGQGETDTQYF; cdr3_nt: TGCGCCTCTTCCAGCGGACAGGGTGAGACAGATACGCAGTATTTT
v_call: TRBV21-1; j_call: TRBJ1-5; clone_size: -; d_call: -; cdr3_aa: CASSKGPGTGGVKPQHF; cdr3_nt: TGTGCCAGCAGCAAAGGGCCCGGGACAGGGGGTGTGAAGCCCCAGCATTTT
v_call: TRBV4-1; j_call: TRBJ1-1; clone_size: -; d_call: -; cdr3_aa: CASSLSYWGDTEAFF; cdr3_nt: TGCGCCAGCAGCTTATCATACTGGGGGGACACTGAAGCTTTCTTT
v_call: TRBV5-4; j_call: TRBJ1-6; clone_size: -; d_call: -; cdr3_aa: CASSLRSAGSPLHF; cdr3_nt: TGTGCCAGCAGCCTCAGAAGCGCGGGTAGCCCCCTCCACTTT
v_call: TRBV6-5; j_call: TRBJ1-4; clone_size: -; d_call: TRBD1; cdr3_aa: CASSYSRDRLEKLFF; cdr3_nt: TGTGCCAGCAGTTACTCGAGGGACAGGTTAGAAAAACTGTTTTTT
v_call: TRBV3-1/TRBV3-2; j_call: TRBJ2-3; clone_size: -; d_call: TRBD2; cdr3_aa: CASSAGTSGTDTQYF; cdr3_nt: TGTGCCAGCAGCGCCGGGACTAGCGGAACAGATACGCAGTATTTT
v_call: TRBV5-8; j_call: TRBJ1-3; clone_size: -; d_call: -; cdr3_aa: CASSRDFAGNTIYF; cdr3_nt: TGTGCCAGCAGCCGGGACTTCGCCGGAAACACCATATATTTT
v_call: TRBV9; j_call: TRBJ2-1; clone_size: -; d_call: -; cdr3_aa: CASSVGTVSYNEQFF; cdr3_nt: TGTGCCAGCAGCGTAGGCACAGTATCTTACAATGAGCAGTTCTTC
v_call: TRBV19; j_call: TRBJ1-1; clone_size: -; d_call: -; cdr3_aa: CASSMAGRNTEAFF; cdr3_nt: TGTGCCAGTAGTATGGCGGGGAGGAACACTGAAGCTTTCTTT
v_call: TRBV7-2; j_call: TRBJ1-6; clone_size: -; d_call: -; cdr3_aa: CASSLAPLSGALHF; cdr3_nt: TGTGCCAGCAGCTTAGCACCCTTGTCCGGGGCCCTCCACTTT
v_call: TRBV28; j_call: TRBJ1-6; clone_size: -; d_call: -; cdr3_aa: CASSSGSYNSPLHF; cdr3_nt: TGTGCCAGCAGTTCGGGCTCCTATAATTCACCCCTCCACTTT
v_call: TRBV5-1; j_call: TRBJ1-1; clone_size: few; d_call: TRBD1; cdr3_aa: CASSVDRAGTEAFF; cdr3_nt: TGCGCCAGCAGCGTAGACAGGGCAGGCACTGAAGCTTTCTTT
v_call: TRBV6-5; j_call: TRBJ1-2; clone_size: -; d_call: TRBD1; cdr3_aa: CASSNDRGSGYTF; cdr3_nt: TGTGCCAGCAGTAATGACAGGGGGTCTGGCTACACCTTC